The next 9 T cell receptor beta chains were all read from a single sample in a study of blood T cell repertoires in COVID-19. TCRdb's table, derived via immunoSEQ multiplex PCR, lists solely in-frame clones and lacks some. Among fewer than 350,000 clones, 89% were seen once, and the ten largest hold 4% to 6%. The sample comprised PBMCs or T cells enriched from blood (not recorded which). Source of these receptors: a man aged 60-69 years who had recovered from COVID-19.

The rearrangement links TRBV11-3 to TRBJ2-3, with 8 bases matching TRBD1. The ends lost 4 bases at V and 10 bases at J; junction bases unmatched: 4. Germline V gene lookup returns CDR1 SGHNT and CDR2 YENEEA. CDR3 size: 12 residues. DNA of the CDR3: TGTGCCAGCAGCTCCCGGACAGGGCCGCAGTATTTT. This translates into CASSSRTGPQYF.

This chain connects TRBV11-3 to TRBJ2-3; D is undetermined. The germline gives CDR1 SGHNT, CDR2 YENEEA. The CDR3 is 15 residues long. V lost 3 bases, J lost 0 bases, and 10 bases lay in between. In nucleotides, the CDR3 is TGTGCCAGCAGCTTGGGCACCACCAGCACAGATACGCAGTATTTT. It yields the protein CASSLGTTSTDTQYF.

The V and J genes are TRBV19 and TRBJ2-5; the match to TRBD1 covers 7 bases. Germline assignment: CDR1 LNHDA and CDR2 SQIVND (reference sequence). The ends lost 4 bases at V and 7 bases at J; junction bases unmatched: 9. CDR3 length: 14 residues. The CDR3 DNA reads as TGTGCCAGTAGTACTGTCAGGGGGAGAGGGACCCAGTACTTC. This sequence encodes CASSTVRGRGTQYF.

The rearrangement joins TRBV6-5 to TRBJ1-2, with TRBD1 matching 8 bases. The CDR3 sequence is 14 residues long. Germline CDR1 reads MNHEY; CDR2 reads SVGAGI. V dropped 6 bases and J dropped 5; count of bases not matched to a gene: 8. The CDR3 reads CASRPGTGVYGYTF. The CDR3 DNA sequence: TGTGCCAGCAGACCCGGGACAGGAGTTTATGGCTACACCTTC.

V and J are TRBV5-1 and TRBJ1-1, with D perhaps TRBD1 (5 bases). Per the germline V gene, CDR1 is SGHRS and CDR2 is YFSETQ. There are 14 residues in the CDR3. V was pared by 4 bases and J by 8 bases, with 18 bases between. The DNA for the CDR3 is TGCGCCAGCAGCCAAACCACGGGACTACCCGAAGCTTTCTTT. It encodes CASSQTTGLPEAFF.

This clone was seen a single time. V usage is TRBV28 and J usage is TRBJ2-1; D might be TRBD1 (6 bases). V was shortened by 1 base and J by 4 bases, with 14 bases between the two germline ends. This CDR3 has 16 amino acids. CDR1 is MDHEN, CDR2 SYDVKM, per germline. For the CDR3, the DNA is TGTGCCAGCAGTTTATTTGGTCAGGGGTCTTACAATGAGCAGTTCTTC. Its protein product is CASSLFGQGSYNEQFF.

CDR3 region: CASSADSNNEQFF. CDR3 in DNA: TGCGCCAGCAGCGCTGACAGTAACAATGAGCAGTTCTTC. The rearrangement uses TRBV5-1 and TRBJ2-1; possibly TRBD1 for D (5 bases). Per germline, CDR1 SGHRS and CDR2 YFSETQ. The V end lost 4 bases, the J end lost 5 bases, and 10 bases lay between the germline ends. The CDR3 has 13 amino acids.

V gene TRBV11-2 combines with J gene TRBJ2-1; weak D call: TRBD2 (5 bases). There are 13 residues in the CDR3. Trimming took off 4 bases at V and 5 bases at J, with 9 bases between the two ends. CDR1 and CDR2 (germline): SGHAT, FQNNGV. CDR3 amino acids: CASSWTGNNEQFF. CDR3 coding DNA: TGTGCCAGCAGCTGGACGGGGAACAATGAGCAGTTCTTC.

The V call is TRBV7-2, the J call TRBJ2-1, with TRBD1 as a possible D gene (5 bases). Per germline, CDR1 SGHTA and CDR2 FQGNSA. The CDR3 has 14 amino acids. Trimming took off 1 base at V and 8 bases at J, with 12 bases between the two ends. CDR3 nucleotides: TGTGCCAGCAGCTTAGATTTCAGGGTCCATGAGCAGTTCTTC. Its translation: CASSLDFRVHEQFF.